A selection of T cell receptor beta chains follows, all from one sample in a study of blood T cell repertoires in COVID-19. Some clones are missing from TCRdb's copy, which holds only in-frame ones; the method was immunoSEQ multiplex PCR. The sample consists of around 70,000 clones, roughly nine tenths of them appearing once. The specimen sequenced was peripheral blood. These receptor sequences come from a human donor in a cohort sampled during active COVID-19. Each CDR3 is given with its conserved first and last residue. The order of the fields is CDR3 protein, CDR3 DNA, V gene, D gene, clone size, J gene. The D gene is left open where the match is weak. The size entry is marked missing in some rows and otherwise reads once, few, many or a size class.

cdr3_aa: CASSLGAGGSQETQYF; cdr3_nt: TGTGCCAGCAGCTTAGGTGCAGGGGGGAGTCAAGAGACCCAGTACTTC; v_call: TRBV11-3; d_call: -; clone_size: -; j_call: TRBJ2-5
cdr3_aa: CASSYSGGGSTEAFF; cdr3_nt: TGTGCCAGCAGTTACTCGGGGGGCGGGAGCACTGAAGCTTTCTTT; v_call: TRBV6-5; d_call: -; clone_size: -; j_call: TRBJ1-1
cdr3_aa: CASRRGVNTEAFF; cdr3_nt: TGTGCCAGCCGCAGGGGGGTGAACACTGAAGCTTTCTTT; v_call: TRBV9; d_call: TRBD1; clone_size: -; j_call: TRBJ1-1
cdr3_aa: CASSSLAGSGYEQYF; cdr3_nt: TGTGCCAGTAGTTCACTAGCGGGATCGGGATACGAGCAGTACTTC; v_call: TRBV19; d_call: TRBD2; clone_size: once; j_call: TRBJ2-7
cdr3_aa: CSVVVRDRYEQYF; cdr3_nt: TGCAGCGTTGTGGTCAGGGATCGGTACGAGCAGTACTTC; v_call: TRBV29-1; d_call: -; clone_size: -; j_call: TRBJ2-7
cdr3_aa: CASSARSGFGTGGADTQYF; cdr3_nt: TGTGCCAGCAGCGCCCGAAGTGGGTTCGGGACAGGGGGCGCAGATACGCAGTATTTT; v_call: TRBV9; d_call: TRBD1; clone_size: -; j_call: TRBJ2-3
cdr3_aa: CASFYRGDGGTEAFF; cdr3_nt: TGTGCCAGCTTTTACAGGGGTGATGGCGGCACTGAAGCTTTCTTT; v_call: TRBV28; d_call: TRBD1; clone_size: -; j_call: TRBJ1-1
cdr3_aa: CASSAGTSATDTQYF; cdr3_nt: TGTGCCAGCAGTGCCGGGACTAGCGCCACAGATACGCAGTATTTT; v_call: TRBV5-4; d_call: TRBD2; clone_size: once; j_call: TRBJ2-3
cdr3_aa: CASSLGQGSLYEQYF; cdr3_nt: TGTGCCAGCAGTCTCGGACAGGGGTCTCTTTACGAGCAGTACTTC; v_call: TRBV6-2/TRBV6-3; d_call: TRBD1; clone_size: once; j_call: TRBJ2-7
cdr3_aa: CASSNGLAEDTQYF; cdr3_nt: TGTGCCAGCAGCAACGGACTAGCTGAAGATACGCAGTATTTT; v_call: TRBV9; d_call: TRBD2; clone_size: -; j_call: TRBJ2-3
cdr3_aa: CASSLGGTEETQYF; cdr3_nt: TGCGCCAGCAGCTTGGGGGGGACTGAAGAGACCCAGTACTTC; v_call: TRBV5-1; d_call: -; clone_size: -; j_call: TRBJ2-5
cdr3_aa: CASSFLPMRNYGYTF; cdr3_nt: TGTGCCAGCAGTTTCCTCCCGATGCGAAACTATGGCTACACCTTC; v_call: TRBV27; d_call: -; clone_size: -; j_call: TRBJ1-2
cdr3_aa: CASSQMTSGTYNEQFF; cdr3_nt: TGTGCCAGCAGTCAAATGACTAGCGGGACCTACAATGAGCAGTTCTTC; v_call: TRBV27; d_call: TRBD2; clone_size: -; j_call: TRBJ2-1
cdr3_aa: CASRQTDRQGRGSYEQYF; cdr3_nt: TGTGCCAGCAGGCAAACGGATCGCCAGGGGAGGGGTTCCTACGAGCAGTACTTC; v_call: TRBV3-1/TRBV3-2; d_call: -; clone_size: -; j_call: TRBJ2-7
cdr3_aa: CASSYSSTMNTEAFF; cdr3_nt: TGTGCCAGCAGTTACTCGAGTACGATGAACACTGAAGCTTTCTTT; v_call: TRBV6-6; d_call: -; clone_size: -; j_call: TRBJ1-1
cdr3_aa: CASSQEAFPGPSGGYTF; cdr3_nt: TGCGCCAGCAGCCAAGAGGCCTTCCCGGGCCCCTCGGGGGGCTACACCTTC; v_call: TRBV4-3; d_call: -; clone_size: -; j_call: TRBJ1-2
cdr3_aa: CASSPGGRDTDTQYF; cdr3_nt: TGTGCCAGCAGCCCCGGGGGGCGGGACACAGATACGCAGTATTTT; v_call: TRBV5-6; d_call: -; clone_size: -; j_call: TRBJ2-3
cdr3_aa: CASSLDSSGNTIYF; cdr3_nt: TGCGCCAGCAGCTTGGACAGCTCTGGAAACACCATATATTTT; v_call: TRBV5-1; d_call: -; clone_size: -; j_call: TRBJ1-3
cdr3_aa: CASSQDVITFSSYNEQFF; cdr3_nt: TGCGCCAGCAGCCAAGATGTTATAACTTTTAGCTCCTACAATGAGCAGTTCTTC; v_call: TRBV4-1; d_call: -; clone_size: -; j_call: TRBJ2-1
cdr3_aa: CASSLKRGGVPPLHF; cdr3_nt: TGTGCCAGCAGCTTAAAGAGGGGAGGGGTGCCACCCCTCCACTTT; v_call: TRBV13; d_call: -; clone_size: -; j_call: TRBJ1-6
cdr3_aa: CASSLAGDTEAFF; cdr3_nt: TGCGCCAGCAGCTTGGCGGGGGACACTGAAGCTTTCTTT; v_call: TRBV5-1; d_call: -; clone_size: -; j_call: TRBJ1-1
cdr3_aa: CASSQGQGRDEQYF; cdr3_nt: TGTGCCAGCAGCCAGGGGCAGGGAAGGGACGAGCAGTACTTC; v_call: TRBV3-1/TRBV3-2; d_call: -; clone_size: -; j_call: TRBJ2-7
cdr3_aa: CASSRSGQPSNQPQHF; cdr3_nt: TGTGCCAGTAGTAGATCGGGACAACCAAGCAATCAGCCCCAGCATTTT; v_call: TRBV19; d_call: -; clone_size: once; j_call: TRBJ1-5
cdr3_aa: CAWKGGGNSPLHF; cdr3_nt: TGTGCCTGGAAGGGGGGGGGTAATTCACCCCTCCACTTT; v_call: TRBV30; d_call: -; clone_size: once; j_call: TRBJ1-6
cdr3_aa: CASSLATGPNEKLFF; cdr3_nt: TGTGCTAGCAGCTTAGCGACAGGTCCTAATGAAAAACTGTTTTTT; v_call: TRBV7-7; d_call: -; clone_size: -; j_call: TRBJ1-4
cdr3_aa: CASSFGGGASTDTQYF; cdr3_nt: TGCGCCAGCAGCTTCGGGGGAGGGGCTAGCACAGATACGCAGTATTTT; v_call: TRBV5-1; d_call: TRBD2; clone_size: -; j_call: TRBJ2-3
cdr3_aa: CASRRDSFTYEQYF; cdr3_nt: TGTGCCAGCAGGAGGGACAGTTTTACCTACGAGCAGTACTTC; v_call: TRBV6-5; d_call: TRBD1; clone_size: -; j_call: TRBJ2-7
cdr3_aa: CASSPASRVAGYEQYF; cdr3_nt: TGTGCCAGCAGCCCAGCCAGCCGCGTGGCGGGCTACGAGCAGTACTTC; v_call: TRBV3-1/TRBV3-2; d_call: -; clone_size: -; j_call: TRBJ2-7
cdr3_aa: CASSGQGLRGNQPQHF; cdr3_nt: TGTGCCAGCAGTGGCCAGGGCTTAAGGGGAAATCAGCCCCAGCATTTT; v_call: TRBV6-6; d_call: -; clone_size: -; j_call: TRBJ1-5
cdr3_aa: CASSPSGITGELFF; cdr3_nt: TGTGCCAGCTCACCGAGCGGGATAACCGGGGAGCTGTTTTTT; v_call: TRBV18; d_call: TRBD2; clone_size: -; j_call: TRBJ2-2
cdr3_aa: CASSIGFRDNEQFF; cdr3_nt: TGTGCCAGTAGTATAGGTTTTAGAGACAATGAGCAGTTCTTC; v_call: TRBV19; d_call: -; clone_size: -; j_call: TRBJ2-1
cdr3_aa: CASSFPGHKNTEAFF; cdr3_nt: TGTGCCAGCAGCTTTCCGGGACACAAGAACACTGAAGCTTTCTTT; v_call: TRBV5-6; d_call: -; clone_size: -; j_call: TRBJ1-1
cdr3_aa: CSASFGAAGGSTDTQYF; cdr3_nt: TGCAGTGCTAGTTTTGGGGCGGCGGGGGGCAGCACAGATACGCAGTATTTT; v_call: TRBV20-1; d_call: TRBD2; clone_size: -; j_call: TRBJ2-3
cdr3_aa: CASSSSGTHFGNTIYF; cdr3_nt: TGTGCCAGCAGTTCAAGCGGGACCCACTTTGGAAACACCATATATTTT; v_call: TRBV28; d_call: -; clone_size: -; j_call: TRBJ1-3
cdr3_aa: CASSYFGGRETQYF; cdr3_nt: TGTGCCAGCAGCTATTTCGGGGGACGGGAGACCCAGTACTTC; v_call: TRBV2; d_call: -; clone_size: -; j_call: TRBJ2-5
cdr3_aa: CASRRQGRSEQFF; cdr3_nt: TGTGCCAGCCGTAGACAGGGGAGGAGTGAGCAGTTCTTC; v_call: TRBV14; d_call: TRBD1; clone_size: -; j_call: TRBJ2-1
cdr3_aa: CATVRDRVVNEQFF; cdr3_nt: TGTGCCACCGTCCGGGACAGGGTTGTCAATGAGCAGTTCTTC; v_call: TRBV15; d_call: TRBD1; clone_size: -; j_call: TRBJ2-1
cdr3_aa: CASSYGRAFTEAFF; cdr3_nt: TGTGCCAGCAGTTACGGCAGGGCCTTCACTGAAGCTTTCTTT; v_call: TRBV6-5; d_call: -; clone_size: -; j_call: TRBJ1-1
cdr3_aa: CASSPYIGTGGYEQYF; cdr3_nt: TGTGCTAGCAGCCCCTATATCGGGACAGGGGGCTACGAGCAGTACTTC; v_call: TRBV7-7; d_call: TRBD1; clone_size: few; j_call: TRBJ2-7
cdr3_aa: CASRKGAGTGTEAFF; cdr3_nt: TGTGCCAGCAGAAAGGGGGCCGGGACAGGGACTGAAGCTTTCTTT; v_call: TRBV2; d_call: TRBD1; clone_size: -; j_call: TRBJ1-1
cdr3_aa: CASRRASEAFF; cdr3_nt: TGTGCCAGCAGGCGGGCGTCTGAAGCTTTCTTT; v_call: TRBV28; d_call: -; clone_size: -; j_call: TRBJ1-1